The 21 T cell receptor beta chains reported below all come from one sample, sequenced in a study of blood T cell repertoires in COVID-19. Clones were sequenced by immunoSEQ multiplex PCR, and TCRdb holds only the in-frame ones, with some missing. The sample contains approximately 330,000 clones, roughly 90% of which appear only once. The sample consisted of peripheral blood. These receptors came from a woman between 45 and 65 years old with active or convalescent COVID-19.

This clone was seen just once. V is TRBV5-6 and J is TRBJ1-2, with 8 positions matching TRBD1. The CDR3 totals 14 residues. With V trimmed by 4 bases and J by 3 bases, 5 bases remained unmatched. Germline V gene data show CDR1 as SGHDT and CDR2 as YYEEEE. The CDR3 loop reads CASSEDRVYYGYTF. The CDR3 region has the DNA TGTGCCAGCAGCGAGGACAGGGTATACTATGGCTACACCTTC. Full variable domain (missing parts from reference TRBV5-6 and TRBJ1-2): DAGVTQSPTHLIKTRGQQVTLRCSPKSGHDTVSWYQQALGQGPQFIFQYYEEEERQRGNFPDRFSGHQFPNYSSELNVNALLLGDSALYLCASSEDRVYYGYTFGSGTRLTVV.

DNA of the CDR3: TGTGCAGCGACCACGGCCCAGAACACTGAAGCTTTCTTT. Translating gives CAATTAQNTEAFF. The chain combines TRBV18 with TRBJ1-1; no clear D. There are 13 residues in the CDR3. Germline assignment: CDR1 KGHSH and CDR2 LQKENI.

The V call is TRBV29-1, the J call TRBJ1-1, with D possibly being TRBD1 (6 bases). Germline CDR1 and CDR2: SQVTM and ANQGSEA. The CDR3 length is 13 residues. V lost 6 bases, J lost 0 bases, and 11 bases lay in between. Written as DNA, the CDR3 is TGCAGCGTCTCGGGACACCTGAACACTGAAGCTTTCTTT. Protein: CSVSGHLNTEAFF.

This clone occurred a few times. This chain connects TRBV7-9 to TRBJ2-5, with TRBD2 matching over 7 bases. V shed 1 base, J shed 5 bases, and the junction held 4 bases outside the gene matches. The germline gives CDR1 SEHNR, CDR2 FQNEAQ (reference sequence). CDR3 length equals 14 residues. The CDR3 coding sequence is TGTGCCAGCAGCTTAGTTGTGGGAGGGGAGACCCAGTACTTC. Translation gives CASSLVVGGETQYF. Full variable domain (missing parts from reference TRBV7-9 and TRBJ2-5): DTGVSQNPRHKITKRGQNVTFRCDPISEHNRLYWYRQTLGQGPEFLTYFQNEAQLEKSRLLSDRFSAERPKGSFSTLEIQRTEQGDSAMYLCASSLVVGGETQYFGPGTRLLVL.

V usage is TRBV30 and J usage is TRBJ1-2; D gene ambiguous. The CDR3 length is 12 residues. Germline lookup yields CDR1 GTSNPN and CDR2 SVGIG (reference sequence). Trimming stripped 0 bases from V and 6 bases from J, with 8 bases between. CDR3 sequence reads: CAWSVTRDGYTF. CDR3 in DNA: TGTGCCTGGAGTGTCACGAGAGATGGCTACACCTTC.

This chain connects TRBV5-8 to TRBJ1-2, with TRBD1 identical over 7 bases. The CDR3 extends over 15 amino acids. With V trimmed by 4 bases and J by 7 bases, 13 bases remained unmatched. CDR1 SGHTS and CDR2 YDEGEE come from the germline V gene. Here the CDR3 DNA reads TGTGCCAGCAGCACCCTCTCGGAGGGGGCAGGTGGCTACACCTTC. This translates into CASSTLSEGAGGYTF.

The chain employs TRBV7-2 and TRBJ2-7, with D unclear. Germline V gene lookup returns CDR1 SGHTA and CDR2 FQGNSA. The CDR3 totals 15 residues. Trimming removed 2 bases from V and 0 bases from J, with 11 bases in between. The CDR3 here is CASSLSFASSYEQYF. Written as DNA, the CDR3 is TGTGCCAGCAGCTTAAGCTTCGCCTCCTCCTACGAGCAGTACTTC.

The CDR3 DNA follows: TGTGCCAATCCGAGGGGGCCAGATACGCAGTATTTT. This encodes CANPRGPDTQYF. The genes are TRBV10-3 and TRBJ2-3; TRBD1 aligns across 7 bases. There are 12 residues in the CDR3. Germline CDR1 ENHRY, CDR2 SYGVKD. After removal of 10 bases from V and 4 bases from J, the junction contained 5 bases not matched to a gene.

The chain has TRBV4-1 and TRBJ1-1; maybe TRBD1 (6 bases). This CDR3 comprises 16 residues. V gave up 0 bases and J gave up 2 bases, with 13 bases separating them. Germline CDR1 and CDR2: MGHRA and YSYEKL. The CDR3 coding sequence is TGCGCCAGCAGCCAAGAGGAGACAGGCGGAAACACTGAAGCTTTCTTT. This sequence encodes CASSQEETGGNTEAFF.

The V call is TRBV6-5, the J call TRBJ1-1; the match to TRBD1 covers 8 bases. From germline, CDR1 is MNHEY and CDR2 SVGAGI. V lost 4 bases and J lost 7; bases outside the gene matches: 2. This CDR3 region has 12 residues. This CDR3 reads CASSSGQGEAFF. The DNA for the CDR3 is TGTGCCAGCAGTTCTGGACAGGGTGAAGCTTTCTTT.

The count of this clone is one. The rearrangement joins TRBV25-1 to TRBJ2-1, with 7 bases aligning to TRBD2. V gave up 7 bases and J gave up 4 bases; unmatched junction bases: 4. This CDR3 is 13 amino acids long. In germline, CDR1 is MGHDK, CDR2 SYGVNS. The CDR3 loop is CASTPSGYNEQFF. The CDR3, as DNA: TGTGCCAGCACGCCTAGCGGATACAATGAGCAGTTCTTC.

The chain uses TRBV21-1 and TRBJ2-3; TRBD2, the D gene given by the table, was not confirmed from the DNA. TRBV21-1 is labeled a pseudogene. The CDR3 has 21 residues. CDR3 bases: TGTGCCAGCAGCAAAGTGGCATCAGCGGGAGGGCGCTCGGTCGGCACAGATACGCAGTATTTT. Translation gives CASSKVASAGGRSVGTDTQYF.

The chain recombines TRBV21-1 with TRBJ1-1; no DNA check was done on the table's D call, TRBD1. TRBV21-1 is noted as a pseudogene. The CDR3 spans 13 residues. As DNA, the CDR3 is TGTGCCAGCGGGGACAGCATGAACACTGAAGCTTTCTTT. Translating it yields CASGDSMNTEAFF.

A few counts support this clone. The rearrangement links TRBV6-6 to TRBJ1-1, with D tentatively TRBD1 (6 bases). Trimming left V 6 bases short and J 3 bases short, with 11 bases between. This CDR3 has 13 residues. CDR1 and CDR2 from the germline V gene are MNHNY and SVGAGI (reference sequence). The CDR3 nucleotides are TGTGCCAGCAGCAGGGGTAGTGACACTGAAGCTTTCTTT. Its protein is CASSRGSDTEAFF.

V gene TRBV4-2 combines with J gene TRBJ2-5, with a possible D match to TRBD2 (5 bases). The CDR3 covers 13 residues. Germline CDR1 LGHNA, CDR2 YNFKEQ. Trimming removed 1 base at V and 5 bases at J, with 8 bases between. The DNA of the CDR3 is TGTGCCAGCAGCCAAGGAGGGTGGGAGACCCAGTACTTC. It is translated as CASSQGGWETQYF.

The chain has TRBV5-1 and TRBJ2-2, with D possibly TRBD1 on 6 matching bases. CDR3 length: 15 amino acids. V was clipped by 3 bases and J by 1 base, with 10 bases between them. Germline CDR1 is SGHRS and CDR2 is YFSETQ. CDR3: CASSSGHLNTGELFF. The CDR3 DNA follows: TGCGCCAGCAGCTCGGGACATCTGAACACCGGGGAGCTGTTTTTT.

Only one count was recorded for this clone. The DNA of the CDR3 is TGTGCCAGCAGCTTAAGTAGGGGAGAGACCCAGTACTTC. Its translation: CASSLSRGETQYF. The V and J genes are TRBV7-6 and TRBJ2-5; a possible D gene is TRBD1 (5 bases). The CDR3 is 13 amino acids. Per germline, CDR1 SGHVS and CDR2 FNYEAQ. V shed 2 bases and J shed 4 bases, with 8 bases lying between them.

CDR3 amino acids: CASSRQGGNNQPQHF. CDR3 in DNA: TGTGCCAGCAGTCGACAGGGTGGAAATAATCAGCCCCAGCATTTT. This sequence joins TRBV6-5 and TRBJ1-5; 7 bases match TRBD1. This CDR3 region has 15 residues. Germline CDR1 MNHEY, CDR2 SVGAGI. V gave up 5 bases and J gave up 4 bases; unmatched junction bases: 8.

This rearrangement joins TRBV11-1 to TRBJ1-1; weak D call: TRBD1 (5 bases). The CDR3 is 13 amino acids. Germline lookup yields CDR1 SGHAT and CDR2 FQDESV (reference sequence). V shed 5 bases and J shed 3 bases, with 10 bases lying between them. CDR3: CASSARRDTEAFF. CDR3 in DNA: TGTGCCAGCAGCGCCCGCAGGGACACTGAAGCTTTCTTT.

The rearrangement joins TRBV5-1 to TRBJ2-3, with 7 bases aligning to TRBD2. The CDR3 totals 16 residues. J gave up 0 bases and V 1 base, and 5 bases lay outside the gene matches. CDR1 SGHRS and CDR2 YFSETQ come from the germline V gene. CDR3 in amino acids: CASSLRTRGSTDTQYF. CDR3 sequence (DNA): TGCGCCAGCAGCTTGCGGACGCGGGGGAGCACAGATACGCAGTATTTT. The full variable domain, in which reference TRBV5-1 and TRBJ2-3 provide the parts outside the CDR3, is KAGVTQTPRYLIKTRGQQVTLSCSPISGHRSVSWYQQTPGQGLQFLFEYFSETQRNKGNFPGRFSGRQFSNSRSEMNVSTLELGDSALYLCASSLRTRGSTDTQYFGPGTRLTVL.

This sequence joins TRBV6-2 or TRBV6-3 and TRBJ2-5; the match to TRBD2 covers 11 bases. V gave up 7 bases and J gave up 1 base; unmatched junction bases: 11. CDR1 is MNHEY and CDR2 is SVGEGT in the germline V gene. The CDR3 loop spans 17 amino acids. In DNA, the CDR3 is TGTGCCAGCACCCCTCCCGGGACTAGCGGACTCCAAGAGACCCAGTACTTC. This translates into CASTPPGTSGLQETQYF.